A single sample gave rise to the 9 T cell receptor beta chains below, sequenced in a study of T-cell memory formation after mild COVID-19 (dated by TCRdb to the early 2020s). Libraries came from 5' RACE. Sequencing was performed on an Illumina NovaSeq 6000. The public reads were reanalyzed by TCRdb: fastp trimming at Q25, MiXCR alignment, in-frame beta chains only. Entries are consolidated by CDR3 protein sequence, retaining the most common genes and DNA. The sample contains more than 450,000 distinct CDR3 sequences, 15% to 20% of them found a single time. 9.5% to 15% of the sample lies in the top ten. The sample taken for sequencing was PBMCs or a T cell subset sorted from them (not recorded which). The source of these receptors is an adult woman who had mild COVID-19 (a few samples of this study predate the infection). The sample titles of this study are shuffled in the database, so cell type and time point are left out; the donor was told from shared clones.

The chain carries TRBV5-1 and TRBJ2-7; TRBD1 matches at 7 bases. Germline V gene data show CDR1 as SGHRS and CDR2 as YFSETQ. The CDR3 extends over 14 amino acids. V dropped 4 bases and J dropped 6; count of bases not matched to a gene: 10. CDR3 DNA: TGCGCCAGCAGCACCGGACAGGTCAGCAGCGAGCAGTACTTC. Its protein product is CASSTGQVSSEQYF. The variable domain in full, with the rest retrieved from reference TRBV5-1 and TRBJ2-7, is KAGVTQTPRYLIKTRGQQVTLSCSPISGHRSVSWYQQTPGQGLQFLFEYFSETQRNKGNFPGRFSGRQFSNSRSEMNVSTLELGDSALYLCASSTGQVSSEQYFGPGTRLTVT.

The sample holds many counts of this clonotype. V and J are TRBV27 and TRBJ2-7; D might be TRBD1 (6 bases). The V gene lost 4 bases and the J gene lost 3 bases, with 13 bases spanning the gap. The CDR3 has 14 amino acids. Germline values: CDR1 MNHEY, CDR2 SMNVEV (reference sequence). CDR3 DNA: TGTGCCAGCAGTTCAGGGGCAGGGCGCTACGAGCAGTACTTC. Encoded protein: CASSSGAGRYEQYF.

The chain employs TRBV14 and TRBJ2-7; D might be TRBD1 (6 bases). The ends were cut back, 0 bases at V and 2 bases at J, with 11 bases in the middle. The CDR3 has 15 residues. The germline V gene has CDR1 SGHDN and CDR2 FVKESK. This CDR3 reads CASSQDDAGAYEQYF. DNA of the CDR3: TGTGCCAGCAGCCAAGATGACGCAGGGGCCTACGAGCAGTACTTC.

This clonotype was seen ten or more times. The chain couples TRBV12-3 or TRBV12-4 to TRBJ1-5; 9 bases are a match to TRBD1. The CDR3 has 15 amino acids. Trimming took 6 bases from V and 1 from J; bases not matched to a gene: 4. CDR3 DNA sequence: TGTGCCAGCAGCGCGGGACAGGGCAGCAATCAGCCCCAGCATTTT. Protein: CASSAGQGSNQPQHF.

The sample holds one count of this clonotype. DNA for the CDR3: TGTGCCAGCAGTTCCACCTTAGTCACCGTCGGGGGACTAGCGGGGTACACAGATACGCAGTATTTT. Translating gives CASSSTLVTVGGLAGYTDTQYF. The chain uses TRBV7-9 and TRBJ2-3; 13 nucleotides match TRBD2. With V trimmed by 6 bases and J by 2 bases, 23 bases remained unmatched. Germline lookup yields CDR1 SEHNR and CDR2 FQNEAQ (reference sequence). The CDR3 runs 22 residues.

The genes are TRBV6-5 and TRBJ2-3, with a tentative D call TRBD1 (6 bases). In germline, CDR1 is MNHEY, CDR2 SVGAGI. The V gene lost 5 bases and the J gene lost 6 bases, with 12 bases spanning the gap. CDR3 length: 13 amino acids. CDR3 residues: CASSLTDRDTQYF. The CDR3 DNA reads TGTGCCAGCAGTCTGACCGACAGGGATACGCAGTATTTT.

This chain joins TRBV4-3 and TRBJ2-7; perhaps TRBD1 as D (5 bases). The CDR3 is 15 residues long. Germline V lookup: CDR1 LGHNA, CDR2 YSLEER. The V and J ends lost 4 bases and 5 bases respectively, with 18 bases between them. CDR3 region: CASSPTNRGRNEQYF. CDR3 DNA: TGCGCCAGCAGCCCTACAAATAGGGGTCGGAACGAGCAGTACTTC.

This clonotype was seen a handful of times. CDR3 region: CASSSDRLYTEAFF. As DNA, the CDR3 is TGTGCCAGCAGCTCCGACAGGCTTTACACTGAAGCTTTCTTT. The rearrangement joins TRBV7-8 to TRBJ1-1, with TRBD1 as a possible D gene (6 bases). Germline CDR1 reads SGHVS; CDR2 reads FQNEAQ. The CDR3 runs 14 residues. With 4 bases removed from V and 3 bases from J, the gap between germline ends came to 12 bases.

This clonotype was counted a few times. This chain links TRBV23-1 with TRBJ2-4; D unclear. TRBV23-1 is given ORF status, its function remaining uncertain. The CDR3 totals 11 residues. The V end was cut by 5 bases, the J end by 7 bases, with 6 bases between. In DNA, the CDR3 is TGCGCCAGCAGTGGGGTGAACATTCAGTACTTC. Protein: CASSGVNIQYF.